This T cell receptor beta chain was captured in a study of T-cell memory formation after mild COVID-19. This clonotype showed up just a few times. What it recognizes is unknown. General observations from the study: Clones that contracted from day 15 to 85 were balanced CD4/CD8, while later expanders leaned CD4+. Pre-infection memory showed some responding clones, and this suggested that cross-reactive memory joined. Day 37-peaking second-wave clones had unconfirmed SARS-CoV-2 specificity.

This CDR3 spans 16 amino acids. CDR1 and CDR2 from the germline V gene are LGHDT and YNNKEL (reference sequence). The V end lost 0 bases, the J end lost 4 bases, and 15 bases lay between the germline ends. TCRdb reprocessed the 5' RACE reads via MiXCR and lists one record per CDR3 protein. The sample has roughly 350,000 distinct CDR3 sequences, approximately 15% seen once. The sequence was obtained from a man in his late teens or twenties who had mild COVID-19 (a few samples of this study predate the infection). Cell type and time point are not known. Sequencing input: PBMCs or a T cell subset sorted from them (not recorded which). V usage is TRBV3-1 and J usage is TRBJ1-1; D may be TRBD1 (6 bases). CDR3 residues: CASSQEWGQGGTEAFF. For the CDR3, the DNA is TGTGCCAGCAGCCAAGAATGGGGGCAGGGAGGCACTGAAGCTTTCTTT.